These 22 T cell receptor beta chains were sequenced from one sample in a study of early T cells in non-severe SARS-CoV-2 infection. From the 5' RACE reads, TCRdb called clonotypes with MiXCR, one entry per CDR3 protein. This table has about 110,000 distinct CDR3 sequences, approximately 12% appearing once. Sample: whole blood, taken at baseline. These receptors all come from an adult who was a healthcare worker with PCR-confirmed SARS-CoV-2 infection or an uninfected control (not recorded which).

As DNA, the CDR3 is TGTGCCAGCAGGGGGGACATTTTCGGCAATCAGCCCCAGCATTTT. Protein product: CASRGDIFGNQPQHF. The chain combines TRBV2 with TRBJ1-5; D may be TRBD1 (6 bases). V was cut by 6 bases and J by 2 bases, with 14 bases left in between. Germline V lookup: CDR1 SNHLY, CDR2 FYNNEI. The CDR3 loop spans 15 amino acids.

This clonotype was seen a few times. The chain couples TRBV6-5 to TRBJ1-1, with 7 bases matching TRBD1. V lost 2 bases to trimming and J lost 3 bases; unmatched junction nucleotides: 6. This CDR3 has 15 residues. Germline V gene lookup returns CDR1 MNHEY and CDR2 SVGAGI. The CDR3 here is CASSYLNRGDTEAFF. CDR3 nucleotides: TGTGCCAGCAGTTACCTGAACAGGGGAGACACTGAAGCTTTCTTT.

This clonotype was counted only a few times. The chain joins TRBV30 to TRBJ2-3; D may be TRBD1 (6 bases). Trimming stripped 0 bases from V and 10 bases from J, with 17 bases between. The V gene's germline CDR1 is GTSNPN and CDR2 SVGIG (reference sequence). This CDR3 region has 14 residues. The DNA for the CDR3 is TGTGCCTGGAGTGTAGCCTTACCTCCAGGGGCGCAGTATTTT. Its translation: CAWSVALPPGAQYF.

The chain has TRBV7-9 and TRBJ2-7; D ambiguous. The CDR3 covers 13 residues. V was pared by 1 base and J by 7 bases, with 11 bases between. Germline-derived CDR1 and CDR2 are SEHNR and FQNEAQ (reference sequence). This chain's CDR3 is CASSLDPRREQYF. DNA for the CDR3: TGTGCCAGCAGCTTAGATCCTCGTCGAGAGCAGTACTTC.

The chain has TRBV29-1 and TRBJ2-1; no definite D call. Germline V gene data show CDR1 as SQVTM and CDR2 as ANQGSEA. Trimming cost V 0 bases and J 0 bases, with 12 bases left between them. The CDR3 is 16 amino acids. CDR3 bases: TGCAGCGTTGAAGATCTCCCAAGGAGCTCCTACAATGAGCAGTTCTTC. This translates into CSVEDLPRSSYNEQFF.

This clonotype was counted many times. The chain links TRBV5-1 to TRBJ2-1; D not certain. Between the trimmed V and J ends, which lost 0 bases and 0 bases, there was a span of 10 bases. Germline-derived CDR1 and CDR2 are SGHRS and YFSETQ. This CDR3 has 16 amino acids. The CDR3 reads CASSLAAYSSYNEQFF. DNA of the CDR3: TGCGCCAGCAGCTTGGCAGCCTATAGCTCCTACAATGAGCAGTTCTTC.

This chain uses TRBV12-3 or TRBV12-4 with TRBJ2-7; D is perhaps TRBD1 (5 bases). The V end was cut by 5 bases, the J end by 2 bases, with 13 bases between. This CDR3 is 14 amino acids long. Here the CDR3 DNA reads TGTGCCAGCAGTAAAGGGGTTTTGCCCTACGAGCAGTACTTC. Its translation: CASSKGVLPYEQYF.

This clonotype was seen a handful of times. This chain joins TRBV7-2 and TRBJ1-1, with a tentative D call TRBD1 (5 bases). The germline V and J ends were trimmed by 1 base and 2 bases, with 11 bases remaining between them. CDR1 SGHTA and CDR2 FQGNSA come from the germline V gene. The CDR3 consists of 15 residues. The CDR3 DNA reads TGTGCCAGCAGCTTAGTTGGGGACGGAAACACTGAAGCTTTCTTT. Its translation: CASSLVGDGNTEAFF. The whole variable domain, remainder taken from reference TRBV7-2 and TRBJ1-1, is GAGVSQSPSNKVTEKGKDVELRCDPISGHTALYWYRQSLGQGLEFLIYFQGNSAPDKSGLPSDRFSAERTGGSVSTLTIQRTQQEDSAVYLCASSLVGDGNTEAFFGQGTRLTVV.

This chain joins TRBV9 and TRBJ2-5; D is perhaps TRBD1 or TRBD2 (5 bases each). The V end was cut by 0 bases, the J end by 5 bases, with 14 bases between. The CDR3 is made up of 15 amino acids. CDR1 is SGDLS and CDR2 is YYNGEE in the germline V gene. CDR3 nucleotide sequence: TGTGCCAGCAGCGTAGTTGGGGGTTCAGGGGAGACCCAGTACTTC. Its translation is CASSVVGGSGETQYF.

In its sample, this clonotype was seen a few times. This chain joins TRBV6-5 and TRBJ2-3, with TRBD2 identical over 8 bases. CDR1 is MNHEY, CDR2 SVGAGI, per germline. Losses at the gene ends were 6 bases for V and 0 bases for J; bases not matched to a gene: 5. This CDR3 contains 15 residues. CDR3 nucleotide sequence: TGTGCCAGCAGCCTACAGCGGGGGAGCACAGATACGCAGTATTTT. It translates to CASSLQRGSTDTQYF.

This clonotype was counted between two and nine times. The chain links TRBV3-1 to TRBJ2-4; 7 nucleotides line up with TRBD1. This CDR3 has 16 amino acids. V dropped 1 base and J dropped 1; count of bases not matched to a gene: 4. The germline V gene encodes CDR1 LGHDT and CDR2 YNNKEL (reference sequence). CDR3 DNA sequence: TGTGCCAGCAGCCAAGGCAGGGGGATGGCCAAAAACATTCAGTACTTC. As protein: CASSQGRGMAKNIQYF.

This chain uses TRBV7-9 with TRBJ2-7; D perhaps matches TRBD1 (5 bases). CDR1 is SEHNR, CDR2 FQNEAQ, per germline (reference sequence). This CDR3 comprises 14 residues. Between the trimmed V and J ends, which lost 8 bases and 6 bases, there was a span of 20 bases. The CDR3 nucleotides are TGTGCCAGCGCCTATGGTGGGGCTCCCTTCGAGCAGTACTTC. Translating it yields CASAYGGAPFEQYF.

This clonotype was observed a handful of times. The chain combines TRBV7-8 with TRBJ1-1; possible D gene TRBD1, 5 bases. This CDR3 is 14 amino acids long. The germline V and J ends were trimmed by 5 bases and 3 bases, with 13 bases remaining between them. The germline gives CDR1 SGHVS, CDR2 FQNEAQ. CDR3 nucleotide sequence: TGTGCCAGCAGCAGGGACGCCGTGTACACTGAAGCTTTCTTT. This encodes CASSRDAVYTEAFF.

This clonotype was seen a handful of times. V usage is TRBV20-1 and J usage is TRBJ1-3; weak D call: TRBD1 (5 bases). V was clipped by 3 bases and J by 0 bases, with 21 bases between them. Per the germline V gene, CDR1 is DFQATT and CDR2 is SNEGSKA (reference sequence). The CDR3 is 18 residues long. CDR3 residues: CSARDMGNGDLSGNTIYF. The CDR3 nucleotides are TGCAGTGCTAGGGACATGGGGAACGGAGATCTCTCTGGAAACACCATATATTTT.

This rearrangement joins TRBV4-2 to TRBJ2-5, with TRBD2 matching 9 bases. The CDR3 runs 16 residues. V shed 5 bases, J shed 2 bases, and the junction held 9 bases outside the gene matches. The V gene's germline CDR1 is LGHNA and CDR2 YNFKEQ. This CDR3 reads CASSTVAGVPQETQYF. The CDR3 DNA is TGTGCCAGCAGCACGGTAGCGGGAGTGCCGCAAGAGACCCAGTACTTC.

The V and J genes are TRBV15 and TRBJ2-3, with 13 positions matching TRBD2. The CDR3 length is 19 residues. J gave up 1 base and V 3 bases, and 10 bases lay outside the gene matches. Germline V gives CDR1 LNHNV, CDR2 YYDKDF (reference sequence). The CDR3 DNA reads TGTGCCACCAGCAGGGCCCCGGGACTAGCGGGGCTAGGCACAGATACGCAGTATTTT. This codes for CATSRAPGLAGLGTDTQYF.

The chain couples TRBV6-2 or TRBV6-3 to TRBJ2-2; 9 bases map to TRBD1. Germline V lookup: CDR1 MNHEY, CDR2 SVGEGT. The CDR3 extends over 16 amino acids. The V and J ends lost 8 bases and 4 bases, in that order; junction bases with no gene match: 11. The CDR3 reads CASHRAGTGPTGELFF. The CDR3 nucleotides are TGTGCCAGCCACCGAGCCGGGACAGGGCCCACCGGGGAGCTGTTTTTT.

This clonotype was picked up a small number of times. V and J are TRBV6-1 and TRBJ2-7; D is possibly TRBD1 (7 bases). Germline CDR1 reads MNHNS; CDR2 reads SASEGT. Deletions cut 7 bases from V and 4 bases from J, with 26 bases between. The CDR3 is made up of 17 amino acids. CDR3 protein: CASTFEGARGSEYEQYF. Written as DNA, the CDR3 is TGTGCCAGCACATTCGAGGGGGCGCGGGGTTCGGAATACGAGCAGTACTTC.

This clonotype was seen only a few times. The V call is TRBV18, the J call TRBJ2-7, with 9 bases that match TRBD1. The CDR3 runs 14 residues. V was pared by 5 bases and J by 3 bases, with 5 bases of the junction left unmatched. Germline lookup yields CDR1 KGHSH and CDR2 LQKENI. CDR3 sequence: CASSASTGGYEQYF. CDR3 sequence (DNA): TGTGCCAGCTCAGCATCGACAGGGGGCTACGAGCAGTACTTC.

This CDR3 reads CASSQGTGDEKLFF. The CDR3 DNA reads as TGTGCCAGCAGCCAAGGGACAGGGGACGAAAAACTGTTTTTT. The chain employs TRBV4-2 and TRBJ1-4; 9 nucleotides agree with TRBD1. Trimming removed 1 base from V and 8 bases from J; junction bases left unmatched: 2. This CDR3 is built from 14 residues. CDR1 is LGHNA and CDR2 is YNFKEQ in the germline V gene.

The gene calls are TRBV11-2 and TRBJ1-4; the D is unclear. Germline V CDR1 and CDR2: SGHAT, FQNNGV. This CDR3 is 15 amino acids long. Trimming left V 2 bases short and J 4 bases short, with 11 bases between. The CDR3 spells CASSLQENVNEKLFF. CDR3 sequence (DNA): TGTGCCAGCAGCTTACAGGAAAACGTTAATGAAAAACTGTTTTTT.

This clonotype has more than one count but fewer than ten. J is TRBJ1-1 and V is TRBV6-2 or TRBV6-3; 9 nucleotides align to TRBD1. J was trimmed by 8 bases and V by 6 bases; bases with no gene match: 7. Germline CDR1 reads MNHEY; CDR2 reads SVGEGT. This CDR3 region has 13 residues. CDR3 in amino acids: CASRTTGGTEAFF. CDR3 DNA: TGTGCCAGCAGGACGACAGGGGGTACAGAAGCTTTCTTT.